The present entry profiles one T cell receptor (beta chain) with its context. Its target antigen remains unknown. Base qualities are missing; no much larger clone stands one base away. The source of the sample is a study of blood T cell repertoires in COVID-19 (TCRdb year 2020). Study-wide context: Samples covering the acute and convalescent phases of COVID-19 were provided by collaborators in the United States, Italy and Spain. The samples were drawn from two sources: the first 160 participants of the ongoing ImmuneRACE study, and 1,200 or so subjects contributed by 6 global collaborators. Deeply sampled blood TCRbeta repertoires from subjects exposed to, actively infected with, or recovered from COVID-19 were included in the dataset. Where available, HLA class I and class II types were taken from metadata supplied by the sample provider and were not determined by assay-based typing. A freely available public database, intended as a resource for researchers studying the immune response to SARS-CoV-2, is where the repertoires were released. The prospective study material was composed of cDNA or gDNA derived from T cells, B-cell-depleted T cells, or PBMCs. Sample metadata almost always included a de-identified subject ID, COVID-19 status, age in years and sex.

TCRbeta CDR3 regions were amplified from genomic DNA by means of the immunoSEQ Assay, a bias-controlled multiplex PCR. The published analysis was carried out like this. The number of nucleated cells in each sample was estimated by amplification of reference gene primers within the assay. To quantify the absolute abundance of each unique TCRbeta CDR3 rearrangement, sequence reads were collapsed and filtered. For each sample, productive Simpson clonality was calculated as the square root of Simpson's diversity index over productive rearrangements. TCRdb provides this immuneACCESS table in a form limited to in-frame rearrangements. Some clones are lacking; in checked studies, under half of them reflect an unresolved V gene, and why the rest are absent is not known. The V and J calls and clone size were taken over from that table, and D and trimming were inferred from the DNA. The sample has fewer than 150,000 clones on record, roughly four fifths of them singletons. The ten largest clones take up approximately 9% of the sample.

Collaborating institutions collected whole blood in K2EDTA tubes following their own protocols. For TCRbeta analysis, collaborators shipped samples in one of three forms: frozen whole blood, isolated PBMCs, or DNA extracted from either of those sample types. Results the study describes overall, beyond this receptor: The amount of clinical and demographic metadata varied by source and participant and was provided uncurated.

Sequencing was performed on peripheral blood. The source of this sequence is a woman older than 75 in a cohort sampled during active or convalescent COVID-19.

The DNA reads as follows: TGTGCCAGCCTACCCGTGTTAACAGGGGGCGGAAAGAACACCGGGGAGCTGTTTTTT. Its coded protein is CASLPVLTGGGKNTGELFF. In this chain, TRBV5-6 is recombined with TRBJ2-2, and 9 junction bases match TRBD1. Germline trimming amounts to 7 bases on V and 1 base on J, with 17 as the count of junction bases outside the gene matches. Taken from cysteine to phenylalanine, the CDR3 has 19 residues. Of the read, only the CDR3 DNA is kept; its 57 bases are in frame from base 1. The CDR1 and CDR2 encoded by the germline V gene are SGHDT and YYEEEE.